What follows are 17 T cell receptor beta chains derived from one specimen sequenced in a study of T cells in Graves' hyperthyroidism and ophthalmopathy. Template material for amplifying TCR beta CDR3 regions consisted of RNA transcripts. A set of HTBI primers served as the primers for a first-round RT-PCR of the TCR CDR3. From the multiplex PCR reads, TCRdb called clonotypes with MiXCR, one entry per CDR3 protein. The table includes approximately 640,000 distinct CDR3 sequences, about 45% detected once. The sample was peripheral blood or thyroid tissue (not recorded which). The receptors stem from an adult man with Graves' disease, either hyperthyroidism or ophthalmopathy (not recorded which).

As for this clonotype: Possible read error: a much larger clone is one base away. V and J are TRBV2 and TRBJ1-1, with 7 nucleotides matching TRBD1. From germline, CDR1 is SNHLY and CDR2 FYNNEI. The CDR3 is 13 amino acids. V lost 4 bases and J lost 5; bases outside the gene matches: 4. The CDR3 loop reads CASSATTGTEAFF. The CDR3 nucleotides read TGTGCCAGCAGTGCCACGACAGGGACTGAAGCTTTCTTT.

This clonotype was counted at least ten times. The V and J genes are TRBV20-1 and TRBJ1-2; D remains ambiguous. The CDR3 consists of 10 residues. The germline CDR1 and CDR2 sequences are DFQATT and SNEGSKA (reference sequence). CDR3 sequence: CSGRSYGYTF. The CDR3 DNA sequence: TGCAGCGGACGGTCCTATGGCTACACCTTC.

The rearrangement links TRBV29-1 to TRBJ2-5; 12 bases are a match to TRBD2. The CDR3 runs to 14 residues. Germline CDR1 reads SQVTM; CDR2 reads ANQGSEA. The J segment lost 7 bases and the V segment lost 3 bases, leaving 6 bases of the junction unmatched. The CDR3 spells CSVDLAGGQATQYF. The CDR3 DNA reads as TGCAGCGTTGACCTAGCGGGGGGGCAGGCGACCCAGTACTTC.

This clonotype was counted at least ten times. The chain uses TRBV7-9 and TRBJ1-3; no clear D gene. The V and J ends lost 5 bases and 0 bases respectively, with 11 bases between them. The CDR3 totals 15 residues. In germline, CDR1 is SEHNR, CDR2 FQNEAQ (reference sequence). The CDR3 sequence is CASSVQQSSGNTIYF. The DNA for the CDR3 is TGTGCCAGCAGCGTACAACAGAGCTCTGGAAACACCATATATTTT.

The chain carries TRBV30 and TRBJ1-5, with D unresolved. The CDR3 has 13 residues. Trimming pared 2 bases from V and 5 bases from J, leaving 10 bases between. Germline-derived CDR1 and CDR2 are GTSNPN and SVGIG (reference sequence). The CDR3 here is CAWSFQADQPQHF. The CDR3 nucleotides read TGTGCCTGGAGTTTCCAGGCCGATCAGCCCCAGCATTTT.

This clonotype was seen ten or more times. The V gene is TRBV20-1, the J gene TRBJ2-5; 9 bases are shared with TRBD2. V shed 1 base, J shed 7 bases, and the junction held 16 bases outside the gene matches. The CDR3 is 17 residues long. Germline CDR1 DFQATT, CDR2 SNEGSKA (reference sequence). CDR3 nucleotide sequence: TGCAGTGCTAGAGGGGCTAGCGGGGTCACGGGAATGGGGACCCAGTACTTC. Protein sequence: CSARGASGVTGMGTQYF.

With regard to this clonotype: The CDR3 end shows no conserved phenylalanine or tryptophan, and so a read error is likely. This chain connects TRBV5-1 to TRBJ2-7; 9 bases are a match to TRBD1. Germline V gives CDR1 SGHRS, CDR2 YFSETQ. CDR3 length: 14 amino acids. The trim removed 4 bases at V and 4 bases at J, leaving 6 bases unmatched. CDR3 in amino acids: CASSPGQGRYEQYL. In nucleotides, the CDR3 is TGCGCCAGCAGCCCGGGACAGGGAAGATACGAGCAGTACCTC.

Only a few counts were recorded for this clonotype. The chain links TRBV5-1 to TRBJ2-5, with D possibly matching TRBD1 (5 bases). V was shortened by 3 bases and J by 1 base, with 10 bases between the two germline ends. This CDR3 spans 14 amino acids. Germline V lookup: CDR1 SGHRS, CDR2 YFSETQ. DNA for the CDR3: TGCGCCAGCAGCTGGCAGGGTGGCCAAGAGACCCAGTACTTC. It is translated as CASSWQGGQETQYF.

The V call is TRBV9, the J call TRBJ1-2; D call uncertain. This CDR3 has 14 amino acids. The V gene's germline CDR1 is SGDLS and CDR2 YYNGEE. Trimming stripped 4 bases from V and 2 bases from J, with 12 bases between. CDR3 sequence reads: CASSPKAGNYGYTF. The CDR3 DNA sequence: TGTGCCAGCAGCCCGAAGGCGGGGAACTATGGCTACACCTTC.

The CDR3 loop reads CASSLSNVNYGYTF. CDR3 bases: TGTGCCAGCAGCCTTTCGAACGTGAACTATGGCTACACCTTC. The rearrangement uses TRBV11-2 and TRBJ1-2, with unresolved D. The CDR3 has 14 residues. Per germline, CDR1 SGHAT and CDR2 FQNNGV. V lost 5 bases, J lost 2 bases, and 12 bases lay in between.

In this sample, this clonotype turned up many times. The V gene is TRBV24-1, the J gene TRBJ1-5; D is undetermined. The CDR3 is 15 residues long. V lost 0 bases and J lost 6, with 11 bases in between. Germline CDR1 is KGHDR and CDR2 is SFDVKD. The CDR3 reads CATSDLSERGQPQHF. CDR3 nucleotides: TGTGCCACCAGTGATTTGAGCGAGAGAGGTCAGCCCCAGCATTTT.

This clonotype came up a few times. The genes are TRBV6-6 and TRBJ2-7; 9 bases agree with TRBD2. This CDR3 spans 13 amino acids. The V gene's germline CDR1 is MNHNY and CDR2 SVGAGI (reference sequence). With 7 bases clipped from V and 1 base from J, the junction kept 2 bases outside the gene matches. The CDR3 sequence is CASNLAGSYEQYF. In DNA, the CDR3 is TGTGCCAGCAACCTAGCGGGATCCTACGAGCAGTACTTC.

The genes are TRBV29-1 and TRBJ1-1; no reliable D call. The CDR3 loop spans 13 amino acids. Trimming cost V 8 bases and J 1 base, with 14 bases left between them. In germline, CDR1 is SQVTM, CDR2 ANQGSEA. DNA of the CDR3: TGCAGCCAAGATTGGACGGGGAACACTGAAGCTTTCTTT. Translation gives CSQDWTGNTEAFF.

V and J are TRBV7-2 and TRBJ2-2, with D possibly being TRBD1 or TRBD2 (5 bases each). This CDR3 has 15 residues. V dropped 0 bases and J dropped 5 bases, with 10 bases sitting between them. Germline CDR1 SGHTA, CDR2 FQGNSA. CDR3 bases: TGTGCCAGCAGCTTAGCGGGAGCAGGGACCGGGGAGCTGTTTTTT. Protein product: CASSLAGAGTGELFF.

This chain uses TRBV30 with TRBJ1-2, with 8 bases aligning to TRBD1. There are 13 residues in the CDR3. V was pared by 4 bases and J by 4 bases, with 5 bases of the junction left unmatched. Germline CDR1 and CDR2: GTSNPN and SVGIG (reference sequence). This CDR3 reads CAWTPDRVYGYTF. The CDR3 nucleotides read TGTGCCTGGACCCCGGACAGGGTCTATGGCTACACCTTC.

This clonotype was seen just once. This could be a read error, since a much larger clone is one nucleotide away. As the CDR3 is not closed by the conserved phenylalanine or tryptophan, this likely results from a read error. The chain is built from TRBV2 and TRBJ2-7, with 10 bases aligning to TRBD1. Germline values: CDR1 SNHLY, CDR2 FYNNEI. This CDR3 region has 14 residues. V shed 5 bases and J 7 bases; nucleotides not matched to a gene: 8. CDR3 in amino acids: CASSTGTGAEEQYL. In DNA form, the CDR3 reads TGTGCCAGCAGTACCGGGACAGGGGCCGAGGAGCAGTACCTC.

The chain is built from TRBV6-1 and TRBJ2-5; D remains ambiguous. This CDR3 comprises 13 residues. Germline CDR1 and CDR2: MNHNS and SASEGT. Trimming took 4 bases from V and 5 from J, leaving 11 bases between them. The CDR3 nucleotides read TGTGCCAGCAGTGTTGTAGAGGCCGAGACCCAGTACTTC. Residues: CASSVVEAETQYF.